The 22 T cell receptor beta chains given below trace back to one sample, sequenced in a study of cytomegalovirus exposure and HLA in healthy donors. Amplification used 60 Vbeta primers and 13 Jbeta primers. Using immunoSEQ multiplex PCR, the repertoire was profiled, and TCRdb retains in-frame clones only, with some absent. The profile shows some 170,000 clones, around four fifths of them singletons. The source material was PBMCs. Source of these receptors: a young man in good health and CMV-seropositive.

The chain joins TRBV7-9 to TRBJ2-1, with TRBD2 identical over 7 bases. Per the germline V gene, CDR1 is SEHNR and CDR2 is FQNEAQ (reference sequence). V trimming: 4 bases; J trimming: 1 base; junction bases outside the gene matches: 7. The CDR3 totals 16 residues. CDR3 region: CASSSLADISYNEQFF. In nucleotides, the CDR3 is TGTGCCAGCAGCTCGCTAGCGGACATATCCTACAATGAGCAGTTCTTC.

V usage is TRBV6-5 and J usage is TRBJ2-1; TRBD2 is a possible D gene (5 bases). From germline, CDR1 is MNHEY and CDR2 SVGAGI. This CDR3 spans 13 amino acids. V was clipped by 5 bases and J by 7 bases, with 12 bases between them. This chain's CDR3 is CASSVGILNEQFF. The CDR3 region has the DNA TGTGCCAGCAGTGTCGGGATTTTAAATGAGCAGTTCTTC.

The CDR3 DNA reads TGCGCCAGCAGTGACGTCCGGGCTAGCGGATACGAGCAGTACTTC. Translation: CASSDVRASGYEQYF. The chain links TRBV10-2 to TRBJ2-7; 7 positions agree with TRBD2. The CDR3 is 15 residues long. Losses at the gene ends were 3 bases for V and 4 bases for J; bases not matched to a gene: 9. Germline V gene sequence: CDR1 WSHSY, CDR2 SAAADI.

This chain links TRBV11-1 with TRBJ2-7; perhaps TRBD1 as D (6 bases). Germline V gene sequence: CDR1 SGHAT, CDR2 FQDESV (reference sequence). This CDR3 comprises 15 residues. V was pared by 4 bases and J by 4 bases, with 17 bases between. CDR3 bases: TGTGCCAGCAGCTCTCAGGTTGGGACAAAGTACGAGCAGTACTTC. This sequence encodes CASSSQVGTKYEQYF. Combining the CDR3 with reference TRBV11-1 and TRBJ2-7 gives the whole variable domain EAEVAQSPRYKITEKSQAVAFWCDPISGHATLYWYRQILGQGPELLVQFQDESVVDDSQLPKDRFSAERLKGVDSTLKIQPAELGDSAMYLCASSSQVGTKYEQYFGPGTRLTVT.

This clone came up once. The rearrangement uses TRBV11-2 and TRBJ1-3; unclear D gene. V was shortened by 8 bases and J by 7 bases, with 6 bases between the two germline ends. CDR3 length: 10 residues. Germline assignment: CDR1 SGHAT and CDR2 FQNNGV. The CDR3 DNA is TGTGCCAGCGAACGGAACACCATATATTTT. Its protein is CASERNTIYF.

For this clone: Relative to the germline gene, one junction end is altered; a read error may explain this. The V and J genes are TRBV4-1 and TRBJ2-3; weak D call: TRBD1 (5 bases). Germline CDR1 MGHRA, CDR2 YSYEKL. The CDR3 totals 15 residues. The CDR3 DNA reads TGCGCCAGCAGCCAAGAACAGGTTTTTGCAGAAACGCAGTATTTT. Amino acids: CASSQEQVFAETQYF.

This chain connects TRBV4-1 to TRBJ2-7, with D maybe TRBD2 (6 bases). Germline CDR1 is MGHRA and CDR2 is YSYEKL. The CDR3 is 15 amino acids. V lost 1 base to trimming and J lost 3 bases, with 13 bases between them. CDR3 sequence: CASSQVVGGNYEQYF. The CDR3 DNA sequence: TGCGCCAGCAGCCAAGTCGTCGGGGGTAACTACGAGCAGTACTTC.

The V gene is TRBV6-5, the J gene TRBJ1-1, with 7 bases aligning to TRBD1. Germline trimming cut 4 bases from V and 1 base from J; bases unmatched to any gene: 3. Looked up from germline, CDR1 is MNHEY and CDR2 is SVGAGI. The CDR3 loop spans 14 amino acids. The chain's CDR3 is CASSSRTGNTEAFF. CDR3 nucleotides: TGTGCCAGCAGTTCGAGGACAGGGAACACTGAAGCTTTCTTT.

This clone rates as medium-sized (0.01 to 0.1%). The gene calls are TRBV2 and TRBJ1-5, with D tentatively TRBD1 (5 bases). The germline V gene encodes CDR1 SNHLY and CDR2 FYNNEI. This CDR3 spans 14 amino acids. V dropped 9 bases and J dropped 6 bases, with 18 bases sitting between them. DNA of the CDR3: TGTGCCAGTAGAGACAGCCAGGGTCGTCAGCCCCAGCATTTT. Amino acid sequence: CASRDSQGRQPQHF.

The CDR3: CASSGRTSGRRDEQFF. CDR3 sequence (DNA): TGTGCCAGCAGCGGAAGGACTAGCGGGCGTCGGGATGAGCAGTTCTTC. The chain uses TRBV7-2 and TRBJ2-1; TRBD2 agrees at 11 bases. V shed 5 bases, J shed 8 bases, and the junction held 11 bases outside the gene matches. CDR1 is SGHTA, CDR2 FQGNSA, per germline. The CDR3 consists of 16 residues. Looking up the rest from reference TRBV7-2 and TRBJ2-1 gives the full variable domain: GAGVSQSPSNKVTEKGKDVELRCDPISGHTALYWYRQSLGQGLEFLIYFQGNSAPDKSGLPSDRFSAERTGGSVSTLTIQRTQQEDSAVYLCASSGRTSGRRDEQFFGPGTRLTVL.

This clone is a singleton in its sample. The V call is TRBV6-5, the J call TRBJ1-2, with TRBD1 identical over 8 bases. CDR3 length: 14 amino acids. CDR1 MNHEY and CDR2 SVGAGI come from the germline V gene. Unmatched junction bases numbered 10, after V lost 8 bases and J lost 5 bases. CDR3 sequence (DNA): TGTGCCAGCGGTACCGGGACAGGTGCTTATGGCTACACCTTC. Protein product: CASGTGTGAYGYTF.

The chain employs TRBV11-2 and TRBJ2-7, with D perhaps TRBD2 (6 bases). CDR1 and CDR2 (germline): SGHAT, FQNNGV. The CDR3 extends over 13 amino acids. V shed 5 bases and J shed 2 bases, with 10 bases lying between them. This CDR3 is CASSPGGAYEQYF. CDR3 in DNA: TGTGCCAGCAGCCCCGGCGGGGCCTACGAGCAGTACTTC.

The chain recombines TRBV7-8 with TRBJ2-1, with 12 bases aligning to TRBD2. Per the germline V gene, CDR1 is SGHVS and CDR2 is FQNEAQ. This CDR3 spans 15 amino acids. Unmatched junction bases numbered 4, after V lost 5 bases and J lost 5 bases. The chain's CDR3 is CASSPTSGSHNEQFF. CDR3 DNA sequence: TGTGCCAGCAGCCCGACTAGCGGGAGTCACAATGAGCAGTTCTTC.

This CDR3 reads CASSLTSGGLATNEQFF. The CDR3 DNA is TGTGCCAGTAGTTTGACTAGCGGAGGGTTGGCCACCAATGAGCAGTTCTTC. The rearrangement uses TRBV19 and TRBJ2-1; 9 bases map to TRBD2. The CDR3 is 17 residues long. V trimming: 5 bases; J trimming: 6 bases; junction bases outside the gene matches: 14. Germline loops: CDR1 LNHDA, CDR2 SQIVND (reference sequence).

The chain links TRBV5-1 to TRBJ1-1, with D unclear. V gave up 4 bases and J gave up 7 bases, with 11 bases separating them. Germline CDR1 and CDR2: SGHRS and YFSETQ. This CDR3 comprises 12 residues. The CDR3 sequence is CASSAGRYEAFF. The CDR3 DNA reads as TGCGCCAGCAGCGCGGGCCGGTATGAAGCTTTCTTT.

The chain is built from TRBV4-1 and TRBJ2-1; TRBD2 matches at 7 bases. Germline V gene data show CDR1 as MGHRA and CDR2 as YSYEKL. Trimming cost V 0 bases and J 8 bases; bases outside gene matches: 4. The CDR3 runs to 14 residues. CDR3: CASSQEGGGYEQFF. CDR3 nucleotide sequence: TGCGCCAGCAGCCAAGAGGGGGGGGGTTATGAGCAGTTCTTC.

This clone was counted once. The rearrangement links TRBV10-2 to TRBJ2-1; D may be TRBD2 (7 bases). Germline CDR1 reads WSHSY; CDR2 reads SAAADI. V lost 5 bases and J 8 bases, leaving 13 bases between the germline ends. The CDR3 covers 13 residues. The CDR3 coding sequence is TGCGCCAGCAGTAGTGGGGGGGCCTATGAGCAGTTCTTC. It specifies CASSSGGAYEQFF.

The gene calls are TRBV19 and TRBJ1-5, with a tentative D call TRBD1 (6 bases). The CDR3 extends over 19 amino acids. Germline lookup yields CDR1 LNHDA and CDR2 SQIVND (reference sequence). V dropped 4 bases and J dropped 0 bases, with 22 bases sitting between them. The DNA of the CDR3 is TGTGCCAGTAGTACCTCCAAATCCGGGACATCGTATAGCAATCAGCCCCAGCATTTT. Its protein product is CASSTSKSGTSYSNQPQHF.

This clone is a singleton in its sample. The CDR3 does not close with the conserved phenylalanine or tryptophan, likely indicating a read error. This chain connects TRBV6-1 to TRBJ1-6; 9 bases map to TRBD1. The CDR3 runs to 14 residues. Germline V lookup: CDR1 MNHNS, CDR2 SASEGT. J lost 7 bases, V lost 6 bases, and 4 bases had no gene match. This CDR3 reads CASRDRGANSPLHL. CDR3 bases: TGTGCCAGCAGGGACAGGGGAGCGAATTCACCCCTCCACCTT.

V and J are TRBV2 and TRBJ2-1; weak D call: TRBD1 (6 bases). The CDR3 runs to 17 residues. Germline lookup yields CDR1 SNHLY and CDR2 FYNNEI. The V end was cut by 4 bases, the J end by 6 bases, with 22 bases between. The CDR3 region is CASSASLTGKMVNEQFF. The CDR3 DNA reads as TGTGCCAGCAGTGCTTCCCTAACAGGGAAGATGGTCAATGAGCAGTTCTTC.

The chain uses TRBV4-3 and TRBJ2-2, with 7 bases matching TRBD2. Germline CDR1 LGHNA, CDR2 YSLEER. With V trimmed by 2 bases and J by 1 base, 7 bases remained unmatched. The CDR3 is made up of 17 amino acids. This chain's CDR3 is CASSQRYGLGNTGELFF. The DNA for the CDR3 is TGCGCCAGCAGCCAACGGTACGGACTAGGGAACACCGGGGAGCTGTTTTTT.

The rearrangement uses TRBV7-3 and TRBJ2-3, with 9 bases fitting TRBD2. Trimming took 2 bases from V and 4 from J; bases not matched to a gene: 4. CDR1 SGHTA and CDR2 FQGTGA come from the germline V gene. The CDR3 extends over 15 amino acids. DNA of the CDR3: TGTGCCAGCAGCTTAGGCGGGGGGGCCGCAGATACGCAGTATTTT. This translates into CASSLGGGAADTQYF.